This TCR beta chain originates from a study of cytomegalovirus exposure and HLA in healthy donors. In regard to this clone: Its antigen remains unidentified.

Study-wide results and limits: Among TCR beta chains, those listed as cytomegalovirus-associated numbered some 170.

The CDR3 runs 12 residues. Germline loops: CDR1 SQVTM, CDR2 ANQGSEA. The junction had 6 bases not matched to a gene; V was cut back by 7 bases and J by 4 bases. It was with 60 Vbeta and 13 Jbeta primers that the PCR ran. Clones were read by immunoSEQ multiplex PCR, and TCRdb kept only the in-frame ones, dropping some. This table lists some 130,000 clones. The clonotype was recovered from a young man in good health and CMV-seronegative. The rearrangement uses TRBV29-1 and TRBJ1-2; 7 nucleotides match TRBD1. Material: PBMCs. The CDR3 reads CSAPDRPYGYTF. CDR3 DNA sequence: TGCAGCGCACCGGACAGGCCCTATGGCTACACCTTC.